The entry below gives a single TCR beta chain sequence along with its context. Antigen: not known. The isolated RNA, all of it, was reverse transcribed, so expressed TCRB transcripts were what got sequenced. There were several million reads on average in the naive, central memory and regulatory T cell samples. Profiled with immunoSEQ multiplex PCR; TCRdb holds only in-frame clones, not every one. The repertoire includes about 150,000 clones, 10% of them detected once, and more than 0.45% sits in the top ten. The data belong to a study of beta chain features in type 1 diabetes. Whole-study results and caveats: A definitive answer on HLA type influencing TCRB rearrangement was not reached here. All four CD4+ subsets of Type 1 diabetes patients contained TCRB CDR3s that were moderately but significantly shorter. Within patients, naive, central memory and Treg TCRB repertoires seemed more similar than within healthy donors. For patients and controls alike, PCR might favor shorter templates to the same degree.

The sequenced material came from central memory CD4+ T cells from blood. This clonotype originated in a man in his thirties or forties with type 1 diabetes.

CDR3 sequence (DNA): TGTGCCAGCAGCCAAGATACTTGGGTCTTAGCGGGAGCGGCATACAATGAGCAGTTCTTC. This codes for CASSQDTWVLAGAAYNEQFF. V and J are TRBV4-2 and TRBJ2-1, with 9 positions matching TRBD2. Looked up from germline, CDR1 is LGHNA and CDR2 is YNFKEQ. V shed 0 bases, J shed 4 bases, and the junction held 16 bases outside the gene matches. This CDR3 has 20 residues.